The rows below give T cell receptor beta chains drawn from one sample of a study of T cell repertoires in cytomegalovirus infection. TCRdb called the reads again in MiXCR, with one record for every CDR3 protein. The profile shows some 250,000 distinct CDR3 sequences, roughly 10% of them singletons. Specimen: PBMCs. Receptors originate from a human donor in good health (CMV status not recorded). Some clones in this sample may be carry-over from other donors' samples. Both conserved end residues are part of each CDR3. Each record gives: D gene, J gene, CDR3 length, V gene, clone size, CDR3 protein, CDR3 DNA. The D gene is left open where the match is weak. Clone size is not always given. Where it is, it says once, few, many or a class for expanded clones.

D: .
J: TRBJ1-5
length: 15
V: TRBV7-2
size: many
CDR3: CASSLTGNSNQPQHF
DNA: TGTGCCAGCAGCTTAACAGGGAATAGCAATCAGCCCCAGCATTTT

D: .
J: TRBJ1-5
length: 18
V: TRBV6-6
size: many
CDR3: CASSYSRPGAIQNQPQHF
DNA: TGTGCCAGCAGTTACTCGAGGCCAGGGGCGATACAGAATCAGCCCCAGCATTTT

D: TRBD1
J: TRBJ1-2
length: 11
V: TRBV29-1
size: few
CDR3: CSVWTGAGYTF
DNA: TGCAGCGTGTGGACAGGCGCTGGCTACACCTTC

D: TRBD1
J: TRBJ2-5
length: 14
V: TRBV12-3/TRBV12-4
size: many
CDR3: CASSLRQGGETQYF
DNA: TGTGCCAGCAGTTTAAGACAGGGCGGAGAGACCCAGTACTTC

D: TRBD1
J: TRBJ1-1
length: 14
V: TRBV12-3/TRBV12-4
size: few
CDR3: CASSLTGGIFTAFF
DNA: TGTGCCAGCAGTTTAACAGGGGGCATATTTACGGCTTTCTTT

D: TRBD2
J: TRBJ2-5
length: 15
V: TRBV11-2
size: many
CDR3: CASSLMAGEQETQYF
DNA: TGTGCCAGCAGCTTAATGGCGGGGGAACAAGAGACCCAGTACTTC

D: .
J: TRBJ1-4
length: 13
V: TRBV7-2
size: many
CDR3: CASSQGSAEKLFF
DNA: TGTGCCAGCAGCCAAGGGTCGGCTGAAAAACTGTTTTTT

D: .
J: TRBJ1-2
length: 17
V: TRBV7-9
size: .
CDR3: CASSNWIGQPEHSGYTF
DNA: TGTGCCAGCAGCAACTGGATCGGACAGCCCGAACACTCGGGCTACACCTTC

D: TRBD1
J: TRBJ1-5
length: 17
V: TRBV28
size: .
CDR3: CASSLALDREGNQPQHF
DNA: TGTGCCAGCAGTTTAGCCCTGGACAGGGAGGGCAATCAGCCCCAGCATTTT

D: TRBD1
J: TRBJ1-4
length: 14
V: TRBV7-2
size: .
CDR3: CASSGTASNEKLFF
DNA: TGTGCCAGCAGCGGGACAGCCAGTAATGAAAAACTGTTTTTT

D: TRBD2
J: TRBJ2-5
length: 13
V: TRBV2
size: .
CDR3: CASSDGGQETQYF
DNA: TGTGCCAGCAGTGACGGGGGGCAAGAGACCCAGTACTTC

D: .
J: TRBJ1-2
length: 12
V: TRBV6-2/TRBV6-3
size: few
CDR3: CASSRVSYGYTF
DNA: TGTGCCAGCAGCCGAGTTTCCTATGGCTACACCTTC

D: .
J: TRBJ2-7
length: 14
V: TRBV6-2/TRBV6-3
size: .
CDR3: CASSEPGYTYEQYF
DNA: TGTGCCAGCAGTGAACCGGGATATACCTACGAGCAGTACTTC

D: TRBD1
J: TRBJ1-1
length: 14
V: TRBV9
size: .
CDR3: CASSPRQGSKEAFF
DNA: TGTGCCAGCAGCCCTCGACAGGGGAGTAAGGAAGCTTTCTTT

D: TRBD1
J: TRBJ1-1
length: 16
V: TRBV7-2
size: many
CDR3: CASREGAALMNTEAFF
DNA: TGTGCCAGCAGAGAGGGGGCAGCCTTGATGAACACTGAAGCTTTCTTT

D: .
J: TRBJ2-7
length: 14
V: TRBV7-9
size: many
CDR3: CASSLEGSNYEQYF
DNA: TGTGCCAGCAGCTTAGAGGGCAGTAATTACGAGCAGTACTTC

D: .
J: TRBJ1-4
length: 17
V: TRBV7-2
size: many
CDR3: CASSFGGVRRAGEKLFF
DNA: TGTGCCAGCAGCTTTGGGGGGGTTAGGAGAGCGGGAGAAAAACTGTTTTTT

D: .
J: TRBJ2-1
length: 11
V: TRBV7-8
size: many
CDR3: CASSPLGEQFF
DNA: TGTGCCAGCAGCCCCCTAGGCGAGCAGTTCTTC

D: .
J: TRBJ1-1
length: 11
V: TRBV5-1
size: many
CDR3: CASMGETEAFF
DNA: TGCGCCAGCATGGGCGAGACGGAAGCTTTCTTT

D: .
J: TRBJ1-4
length: 11
V: TRBV28
size: .
CDR3: CASSVNEKLFF
DNA: TGTGCCAGCAGTGTTAACGAAAAACTGTTTTTT

D: TRBD1
J: TRBJ1-1
length: 16
V: TRBV6-5
size: .
CDR3: CASQGGVGRLNTEAFF
DNA: TGTGCCAGCCAGGGGGGAGTAGGAAGGCTGAACACTGAAGCTTTCTTT

D: .
J: TRBJ2-5
length: 15
V: TRBV7-2
size: many
CDR3: CASSPPTGSQETQYF
DNA: TGTGCCAGCAGCCCCCCCACAGGGAGCCAAGAGACCCAGTACTTC